Included here is one TCR beta chain sequence, with context. This sample was taken from a study of control samples from healthy donors and cancer patients. Trimming stripped 8 bases from V and 7 bases from J, with 8 bases between. CDR3 size: 11 residues. Germline values: CDR1 LNHDA, CDR2 SQIVND (reference sequence). TCRdb keeps only in-frame clones here, not all; method: immunoSEQ multiplex PCR. The table shows around 150,000 clones, with nearly 96% occurring only once. The TCR was taken from a woman aged 30 to 39 in good health. Sequencing was done on a sample of blood. The V and J genes are TRBV19 and TRBJ2-2; D perhaps matches TRBD2 (6 bases). The CDR3 here is CASPGGGELFF. The CDR3 nucleotides are TGTGCCAGTCCCGGGGGCGGGGAGCTGTTTTTT.